Presented here are 8 T cell receptor beta chains from one specimen sequenced in a study of T-cell memory formation after mild COVID-19. One entry per CDR3 protein, called by TCRdb with MiXCR from the 5' RACE reads. The profile covers around 300,000 distinct CDR3 sequences, with approximately 8% appearing a single time and roughly 23% taken by the ten largest. Specimen: PBMCs or a T cell subset sorted from them (not recorded which). The origin of the receptors is a man between 18 and 35 years old who had mild COVID-19 (a few samples of this study predate the infection). Cell type and time point are not known.

V is TRBV2 and J is TRBJ1-1; D is uncertain. The CDR3 length is 12 residues. CDR1 is SNHLY and CDR2 is FYNNEI in the germline V gene. Trimming removed 7 bases at V and 6 bases at J, with 12 bases between. The DNA of the CDR3 is TGTGCCAGCACATCCGGTTTACCTGAAGCTTTCTTT. Translation gives CASTSGLPEAFF.

The chain has TRBV7-8 and TRBJ1-4; TRBD1 matches at 7 bases. The V segment lost 5 bases and the J segment 8 bases; nucleotides outside the gene matches: 17. The CDR3 spans 17 residues. Germline assignment: CDR1 SGHVS and CDR2 FQNEAQ. The CDR3 loop reads CASSTRTGLGGGEKLFF. For the CDR3, the DNA is TGTGCCAGCAGCACCCGGACAGGCCTAGGCGGGGGCGAAAAACTGTTTTTT.

This clonotype came up a few times. The V gene is TRBV29-1, the J gene TRBJ1-1; D uncertain. The CDR3 loop spans 15 amino acids. V lost 4 bases and J 6 bases, leaving 21 bases between the germline ends. Germline lookup yields CDR1 SQVTM and CDR2 ANQGSEA. The chain's CDR3 is CSVVAPGWVISEAFF. DNA of the CDR3: TGCAGCGTTGTGGCCCCCGGGTGGGTGATATCTGAAGCTTTCTTT.

J is TRBJ1-6 and V is TRBV28, with 9 bases matching TRBD1. CDR1 MDHEN and CDR2 SYDVKM come from the germline V gene. The CDR3 has 15 residues. J lost 7 bases, V lost 6 bases, and 7 bases had no gene match. In DNA, the CDR3 is TGTGCCAGCAGCCGTTCCGGGACAGGGAATTCACCCCTCCACTTT. It specifies CASSRSGTGNSPLHF.

This clonotype was seen a few times. The gene calls are TRBV28 and TRBJ2-7; TRBD2 aligns across 9 bases. Germline V CDR1 and CDR2: MDHEN, SYDVKM. The CDR3 covers 14 residues. V shed 4 bases and J 2 bases; nucleotides not matched to a gene: 3. CDR3 coding DNA: TGTGCCAGCAGTTCGGGCGGGGGGGCCTACGAGCAGTACGTC. It specifies CASSSGGGAYEQYV.

V usage is TRBV2 and J usage is TRBJ2-4; D tentatively reads TRBD1 or TRBD2 (5 bases each). The CDR3 extends over 13 amino acids. Trimming cost V 6 bases and J 12 bases, with 18 bases left between them. CDR1 and CDR2 from the germline V gene are SNHLY and FYNNEI. The CDR3 DNA reads TGTGCCAGCAGCCTAGCCGGGGCAGGGAGTCAGTACTTC. The encoded protein is CASSLAGAGSQYF.

This clonotype occurred many times. The chain uses TRBV5-1 and TRBJ2-6; 7 bases map to TRBD1. The J segment lost 0 bases and the V segment lost 0 bases, leaving 9 bases of the junction unmatched. The CDR3 consists of 19 residues. CDR1 and CDR2 (germline): SGHRS, YFSETQ. DNA of the CDR3: TGCGCCAGCAGCTTGGAGGAGACAGGGTTAAACTCTGGGGCCAACGTCCTGACTTTC. Translation gives CASSLEETGLNSGANVLTF.

A few counts support this clonotype. The chain joins TRBV12-3 or TRBV12-4 to TRBJ1-1; 7 bases are a match to TRBD1. Trimming took 6 bases from V and 7 from J; bases not matched to a gene: 17. The CDR3 totals 16 residues. The CDR3 loop reads CASRTPGQTRLGEAFF. DNA for the CDR3: TGTGCCAGCAGAACACCGGGACAGACACGGCTCGGTGAAGCTTTCTTT.